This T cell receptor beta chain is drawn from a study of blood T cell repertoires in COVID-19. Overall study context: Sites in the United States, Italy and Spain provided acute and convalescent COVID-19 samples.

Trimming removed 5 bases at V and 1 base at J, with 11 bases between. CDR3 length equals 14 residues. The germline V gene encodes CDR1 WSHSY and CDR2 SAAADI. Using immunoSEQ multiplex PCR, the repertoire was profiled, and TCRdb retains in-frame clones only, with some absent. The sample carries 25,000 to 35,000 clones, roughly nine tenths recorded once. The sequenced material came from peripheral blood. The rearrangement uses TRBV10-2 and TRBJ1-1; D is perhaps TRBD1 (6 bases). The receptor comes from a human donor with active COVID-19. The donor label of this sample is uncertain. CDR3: CASSFDRRNTEAFF. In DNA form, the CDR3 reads TGCGCCAGCAGTTTCGACAGGCGGAACACTGAAGCTTTCTTT.